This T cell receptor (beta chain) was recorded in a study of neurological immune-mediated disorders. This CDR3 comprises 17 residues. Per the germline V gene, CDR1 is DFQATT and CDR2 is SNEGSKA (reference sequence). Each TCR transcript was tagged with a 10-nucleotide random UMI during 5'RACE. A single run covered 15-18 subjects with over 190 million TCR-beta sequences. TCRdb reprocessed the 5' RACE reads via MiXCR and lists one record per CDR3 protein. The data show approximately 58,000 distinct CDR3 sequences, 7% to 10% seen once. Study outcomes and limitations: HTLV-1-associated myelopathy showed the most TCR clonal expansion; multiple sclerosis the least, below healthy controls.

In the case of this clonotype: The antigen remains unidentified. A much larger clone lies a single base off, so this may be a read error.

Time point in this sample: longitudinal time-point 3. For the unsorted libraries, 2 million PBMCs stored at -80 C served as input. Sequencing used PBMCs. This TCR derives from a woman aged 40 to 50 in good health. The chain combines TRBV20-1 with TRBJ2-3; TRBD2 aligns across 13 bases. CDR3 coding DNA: TGCTGTGCACCGGGACTAGCGGGATCCAGGCATTTGGATACGCAGTATTTT. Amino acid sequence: CCAPGLAGSRHLDTQYF.